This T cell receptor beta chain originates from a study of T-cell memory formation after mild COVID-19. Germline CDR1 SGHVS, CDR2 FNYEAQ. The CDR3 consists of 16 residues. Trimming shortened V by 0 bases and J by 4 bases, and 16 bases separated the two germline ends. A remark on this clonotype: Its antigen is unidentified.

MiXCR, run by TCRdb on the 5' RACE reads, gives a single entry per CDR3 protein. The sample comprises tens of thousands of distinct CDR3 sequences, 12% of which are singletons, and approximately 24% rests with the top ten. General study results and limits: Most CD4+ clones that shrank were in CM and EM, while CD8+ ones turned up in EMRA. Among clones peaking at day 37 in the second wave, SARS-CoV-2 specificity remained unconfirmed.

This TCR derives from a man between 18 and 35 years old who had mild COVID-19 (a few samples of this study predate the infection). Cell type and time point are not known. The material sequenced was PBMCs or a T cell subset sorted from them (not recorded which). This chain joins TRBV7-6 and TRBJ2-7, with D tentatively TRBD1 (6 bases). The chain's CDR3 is CASSLALAGQGYEQYF. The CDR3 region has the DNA TGTGCCAGCAGCTTAGCGTTGGCAGGGCAGGGGTACGAGCAGTACTTC.